Listed below are T cell receptor beta chains from one sample, sequenced in a study of shared clonotypes between healthy human individuals. Sequenced by immunoSEQ multiplex PCR; TCRdb stores in-frame clones only, minus some. The sample yields roughly 2,000,000 clones, approximately 92% seen once. Source material: naive CD8+ T cells from PBMCs. The receptor source for this set is a man in his late teens or twenties in good health. Some clones in this sample may be carry-over from other donors' samples. Each CDR3 is given with its conserved first and last residue. D genes are given only for firm matches. Clone size is shown for a subset of rows, as once, few, many or a class of expanded clone.

>TRBV4-1|13|NA|NA|TRBJ2-7
CASNTGLGYEQYF
TGCGCCAGCAACACAGGGCTAGGGTACGAGCAGTACTTC
>TRBV28|14|NA|NA|TRBJ1-3
CASSLGQLGNTIYF
TGTGCCAGCAGCCTCGGGCAGTTAGGAAACACCATATATTTT
>TRBV7-6|16|NA|NA|TRBJ2-2
CASSRMTAPNTGELFF
TGTGCCAGCAGCCGAATGACAGCTCCGAACACCGGGGAGCTGTTTTTT
>TRBV27|14|few|TRBD1|TRBJ1-2
CASSPRGQNYGYTF
TGTGCCAGCAGCCCGAGGGGACAGAACTATGGCTACACCTTC
>TRBV19|15|NA|TRBD2|TRBJ2-7
CASSIELAGYYEQYF
TGTGCCAGTAGTATAGAACTAGCGGGATATTACGAGCAGTACTTC
>TRBV6-1|15|NA|NA|TRBJ1-1
CASSVVDGAHTEAFF
TGTGCCAGCAGTGTCGTGGACGGGGCCCACACTGAAGCTTTCTTT
>TRBV28|15|NA|NA|TRBJ2-7
CASRQSAASSYEQYF
TGTGCCAGCAGGCAATCGGCGGCAAGCTCCTACGAGCAGTACTTC
>TRBV6-1|18|NA|NA|TRBJ2-2
CASSEALGVFSLIGELFF
TGTGCCAGCAGTGAAGCGCTCGGGGTTTTTAGTCTTATCGGGGAGCTGTTTTTT
>TRBV11-2|14|NA|TRBD1|TRBJ2-1
CASTDRDSYNEQFF
TGTGCCAGCACCGACAGGGACTCCTACAATGAGCAGTTCTTC
>TRBV19|15|NA|NA|TRBJ2-7
CASSIEGDGSYEQYF
TGTGCCAGTAGTATAGAGGGGGACGGCTCCTACGAGCAGTACTTC
>TRBV19|15|NA|TRBD1|TRBJ1-2
CASSRRQGNIYGYTF
TGTGCCAGTAGTAGGCGACAGGGGAACATCTATGGCTACACCTTC
>TRBV19|15|once|TRBD1|TRBJ1-2
CASSPRTGGAFGYTF
TGTGCCAGTAGTCCCCGGACAGGGGGCGCGTTTGGCTACACCTTC
>TRBV4-1|18|NA|TRBD2|TRBJ2-5
CASSQVEAGAPLQETQYF
TGCGCCAGCAGCCAAGTGGAAGCGGGAGCTCCCCTCCAAGAGACCCAGTACTTC
>TRBV14|16|NA|NA|TRBJ2-7
CASSQDIAQRSYEQYF
TGTGCCAGCAGCCAAGATATAGCACAGCGGTCCTACGAGCAGTACTTC
>TRBV19|14|once|NA|TRBJ1-4
CASSILDTNEKLFF
TGTGCCAGTAGTATTCTGGACACTAATGAAAAACTGTTTTTT
>TRBV14|12|few|NA|TRBJ1-1
CASSQGGPEAFF
TGTGCCAGCAGCCAAGGAGGACCTGAAGCTTTCTTT
>TRBV4-3|15|NA|NA|TRBJ2-3
CASSPSGRFTDTQYF
TGCGCCAGCAGCCCCTCCGGACGGTTCACAGATACGCAGTATTTT
>TRBV2|15|NA|NA|TRBJ2-2
CASSEANRADGELFF
TGTGCCAGCAGTGAAGCGAACCGAGCCGACGGGGAGCTGTTTTTT
>TRBV25-1|13|NA|NA|TRBJ1-5
CASSDGHNQPQHF
TGTGCCAGCAGTGACGGCCACAATCAGCCCCAGCATTTT
>TRBV9|16|NA|NA|TRBJ2-3
CASSVYAGIPTDTQYF
TGTGCCAGCAGCGTATATGCGGGGATACCCACAGATACGCAGTATTTT